The 11 T cell receptor beta chains below all came from one sample that was sequenced in a study of shared clonotypes between healthy human individuals. This table comes from immunoSEQ multiplex PCR, and its TCRdb copy is limited to in-frame clones, with some not included. This table has 2 million to 2.5 million clones, around 95% appearing once. Sequencing was carried out using naive CD4+ T cells sorted from blood. As for subset: CD45RA+ positively selected. These receptors all come from a man between 18 and 29 years old in good health.

The chain has TRBV5-4 and TRBJ2-7; TRBD1 matches at 8 bases. CDR3 length equals 14 residues. Germline lookup yields CDR1 SGHNT and CDR2 YYREEE (reference sequence). Trimming took 3 bases from V and 2 from J; bases not matched to a gene: 4. The CDR3, as DNA: TGTGCCAGCAGCTACTGGACAGGGACCTACGAGCAGTACTTC. Amino acids: CASSYWTGTYEQYF.

V and J are TRBV30 and TRBJ1-3; D ambiguous. V was clipped by 1 base and J by 2 bases, with 18 bases between them. Germline CDR1 reads GTSNPN; CDR2 reads SVGIG (reference sequence). The CDR3 has 17 amino acids. For the CDR3, the DNA is TGTGCCTGGAGTGCGCTAACCGGGTCCGGCGCTGGAAACACCATATATTTT. Translated, it gives CAWSALTGSGAGNTIYF. The variable domain in full, with the rest retrieved from reference TRBV30 and TRBJ1-3, is SQTIHQWPATLVQPVGSPLSLECTVEGTSNPNLYWYRQAAGRGLQLLFYSVGIGQISSEVPQNLSASRPQDRQFILSSKKLLLSDSGFYLCAWSALTGSGAGNTIYFGEGSWLTVV.

The CDR3 coding sequence is TGCGCCAGCAGCCAAGAAACTAGTGGTAATGAGCAGTTCTTC. Its translation: CASSQETSGNEQFF. The J gene is TRBJ2-1, the V gene TRBV4-3; a possible D gene is TRBD2 (5 bases). Germline V CDR1 and CDR2: LGHNA, YSLEER. The CDR3 has 14 amino acids. V was cut by 0 bases and J by 7 bases, with 10 bases left in between.

This clone was seen a single time. The V call is TRBV12-5, the J call TRBJ1-2; 7 nucleotides agree with TRBD1. V trimming: 3 bases; J trimming: 4 bases; junction bases outside the gene matches: 5. The CDR3 has 14 residues. In germline, CDR1 is LGHNT, CDR2 FRNRAP. CDR3 loop: CASGLLGQSYGYTF. The CDR3 nucleotides read TGTGCTAGTGGTTTATTGGGACAGTCCTATGGCTACACCTTC.

V and J are TRBV11-2 and TRBJ1-6; tentative D call: TRBD1 (6 bases). This CDR3 has 15 residues. Germline V lookup: CDR1 SGHAT, CDR2 FQNNGV. Trimming stripped 5 bases from V and 5 bases from J, with 13 bases between. The DNA for the CDR3 is TGTGCCAGCAGCCGGCGACAGGCGGATAATTCACCCCTCCACTTT. The encoded protein is CASSRRQADNSPLHF.

The chain carries TRBV9 and TRBJ1-1; D is unclear. V gave up 0 bases and J gave up 1 base, with 10 bases separating them. Germline V lookup: CDR1 SGDLS, CDR2 YYNGEE. CDR3 size: 15 residues. Written as DNA, the CDR3 is TGTGCCAGCAGCGTAGGTCCGGAGCAGAACACTGAAGCTTTCTTT. This sequence encodes CASSVGPEQNTEAFF.

This clone was seen a few times. Different DNA sequences within this sample yield the same CDR3. The chain recombines TRBV6-5 with TRBJ1-5; 7 nucleotides align to TRBD1. This CDR3 has 14 residues. Germline V gene sequence: CDR1 MNHEY, CDR2 SVGAGI. V dropped 2 bases and J dropped 4; count of bases not matched to a gene: 2. The CDR3 bases are TGTGCCAGCAGTTACCGGGACAGTAATCAGCCCCAGCATTTT. Translated, it gives CASSYRDSNQPQHF.

The chain links TRBV6-1 to TRBJ2-7; D remains ambiguous. The CDR3 is 13 residues long. Germline V lookup: CDR1 MNHNS, CDR2 SASEGT. Trimming stripped 4 bases from V and 7 bases from J, with 14 bases between. In DNA form, the CDR3 reads TGTGCCAGCAGTGCACAGTACAACGGGGAGCAGTACTTC. This sequence encodes CASSAQYNGEQYF.

The rearrangement uses TRBV7-8 and TRBJ1-5; 8 bases fit TRBD1. The CDR3 covers 17 residues. Germline CDR1 reads SGHVS; CDR2 reads FQNEAQ. Unmatched junction bases numbered 6, after V lost 2 bases and J lost 0 bases. The CDR3 DNA sequence: TGTGCCAGCAGCTTATCCTCAGGGGGCTATAGCAATCAGCCCCAGCATTTT. This sequence encodes CASSLSSGGYSNQPQHF.

This clone came up once. The chain couples TRBV19 to TRBJ1-6; 12 positions agree with TRBD1. This CDR3 contains 16 residues. J lost 9 bases, V lost 5 bases, and 8 bases had no gene match. Germline V gives CDR1 LNHDA, CDR2 SQIVND (reference sequence). CDR3 DNA: TGTGCCAGTAGTGCGGGGGACAGGGGGCGGCTTTCACCCCTCCACTTT. It specifies CASSAGDRGRLSPLHF.

The chain is built from TRBV5-4 and TRBJ1-4; D remains unclear. Germline CDR1 SGHNT, CDR2 YYREEE (reference sequence). Trimming pared 4 bases from V and 8 bases from J, leaving 12 bases between. The CDR3 length is 13 residues. The CDR3 DNA follows: TGTGCCAGCAGCCGAGGTGTAGGAGAAAAACTGTTTTTT. As protein: CASSRGVGEKLFF.